The entry below describes one T cell receptor (beta chain). Its cognate antigen is unknown. This table comes from immunoSEQ multiplex PCR, and its TCRdb copy is limited to in-frame clones, with some not included. The top ten clones hold just under 2% of a sample with roughly 150,000 clones, roughly 91% of them seen once. Recipients boosted at about 4 weeks or about 12 weeks are pooled. These data come from a study of T cell responses to AZD1222 COVID-19 vaccine. Study-wide results and limits: Among spike-specific TCRs, nearly half reportedly target unmutated variant regions. Repertoires were obtained solely post-peak T cell response.

Trimming left V 2 bases short and J 1 base short, with 11 bases between. The CDR3 sequence is 15 residues long. The V gene's germline CDR1 is SGHTA and CDR2 FQGTGA. Sequenced material: peripheral blood, taken 28 days after the second AZD1222 dose. The receptor was derived from an adult who received the AZD1222 COVID-19 vaccine. This chain uses TRBV7-3 with TRBJ2-5, with D perhaps TRBD2 (6 bases). The CDR3 spells CASSLGWRGQETQYF. The DNA for the CDR3 is TGTGCCAGCAGCTTAGGTTGGCGGGGCCAAGAGACCCAGTACTTC.